This T cell receptor beta chain came from a study of T cell changes during pregnancy in multiple sclerosis. V trimming: 4 bases; J trimming: 5 bases; junction bases outside the gene matches: 9. This CDR3 region has 15 residues. CDR1 and CDR2 (germline): SGHRS, YFSETQ. Assay used: immunoSEQ multiplex PCR; TCRdb lists only in-frame clones, some missing. The table lists tens of thousands of clones, about 90% of them singletons, with around 1.3% in the top ten. The chain combines TRBV5-1 with TRBJ2-7; 10 positions agree with TRBD2. This receptor was identified in a female donor in good health, enrolled as a control in a pregnancy study. The input for sequencing was peripheral blood, taken in the second trimester of pregnancy. The CDR3 region is CASSLSSGSLHEQYF. CDR3 DNA sequence: TGCGCCAGCAGCCTATCTAGCGGGAGTCTCCACGAGCAGTACTTC.